A single sample gave rise to the 27 T cell receptor beta chains below, sequenced in a study of blood T cell repertoires in COVID-19. The protocol was immunoSEQ multiplex PCR, while the TCRdb copy is restricted to in-frame clones and leaves out a portion. The sample consists of 270,000 or so clones, approximately 83% of them appearing once. Sequencing was performed on peripheral blood. These receptors all come from a human donor in a cohort sampled during active COVID-19.

The CDR3 nucleotides are TGTGCCAGCAGCTTGGATCCTGGACAGGCGGTCTACGAGCAGTACTTC. This gives the protein CASSLDPGQAVYEQYF. The chain links TRBV5-5 to TRBJ2-7, with TRBD1 matching over 7 bases. The CDR3 consists of 16 residues. The V and J ends lost 0 bases and 3 bases, in that order; junction bases with no gene match: 9. CDR1 SGHKS and CDR2 YYEKEE come from the germline V gene (reference sequence).

The V and J genes are TRBV29-1 and TRBJ2-1, with D possibly TRBD2 on 6 matching bases. The CDR3 consists of 14 residues. Germline V gives CDR1 SQVTM, CDR2 ANQGSEA. With 4 bases removed from V and 5 bases from J, the gap between germline ends came to 15 bases. This chain's CDR3 is CSVVAGSWDNEQFF. DNA of the CDR3: TGCAGCGTTGTGGCCGGGAGTTGGGACAATGAGCAGTTCTTC.

This rearrangement joins TRBV9 to TRBJ2-7; D not resolved. The CDR3 consists of 14 residues. CDR1 SGDLS and CDR2 YYNGEE come from the germline V gene. The V gene lost 4 bases and the J gene lost 3 bases, with 14 bases spanning the gap. The CDR3 loop is CASSPAGSLYEQYF. In nucleotides, the CDR3 is TGTGCCAGCAGCCCCGCCGGGTCCCTCTACGAGCAGTACTTC.

This chain links TRBV18 with TRBJ2-2; the D is unclear. This CDR3 contains 12 residues. Trimming removed 3 bases from V and 6 bases from J, with 5 bases in between. Looked up from germline, CDR1 is KGHSH and CDR2 is LQKENI. The chain's CDR3 is CASSPSSGELFF. CDR3 DNA: TGTGCCAGCTCACCGAGTTCCGGGGAGCTGTTTTTT.

This clone has only one observation. The chain couples TRBV3-1 (or the pseudogene TRBV3-2) to TRBJ2-1; 12 bases line up with TRBD2. This CDR3 comprises 14 residues. Germline V gene data show CDR1 as LGHDT and CDR2 as YNNKEL (reference sequence). Unmatched junction bases numbered 14, after V lost 8 bases and J lost 15 bases. The CDR3 loop reads CASSQTSGSAGLFF. The CDR3 DNA sequence: TGTGCCAGCTCCCAGACTAGCGGGAGCGCCGGCCTGTTCTTC.

J is TRBJ2-3 and V is TRBV3-1 (or the pseudogene TRBV3-2); possible D gene TRBD1, 5 bases. Trimming shortened V by 1 base and J by 2 bases, and 10 bases separated the two germline ends. Germline-derived CDR1 and CDR2 are LGHDT and YNNKEL (reference sequence). This CDR3 is built from 15 residues. The CDR3 DNA sequence: TGTGCCAGCAGCCAAGGACAGATTTTCACAGATACGCAGTATTTT. Translation: CASSQGQIFTDTQYF.

J is TRBJ2-4 and V is TRBV7-2, with 7 bases fitting TRBD2. This CDR3 is built from 13 residues. Germline V gene lookup returns CDR1 SGHTA and CDR2 FQGNSA. The J segment lost 7 bases and the V segment lost 1 base, leaving 1 base of the junction unmatched. The chain's CDR3 is CASSLGGGNIQYF. The CDR3, as DNA: TGTGCCAGCAGCTTAGGGGGAGGGAACATTCAGTACTTC.

The chain combines TRBV12-3 or TRBV12-4 with TRBJ1-5, with D unclear. V was trimmed by 8 bases and J by 9 bases, leaving 11 bases between them. The CDR3 runs to 11 residues. This CDR3 reads CASGGGVPQHF. DNA of the CDR3: TGTGCCAGCGGCGGCGGTGTGCCCCAGCATTTT.

The chain recombines TRBV6-5 with TRBJ2-2, with D perhaps matching TRBD1 (5 bases). Germline-derived CDR1 and CDR2 are MNHEY and SVGAGI. CDR3 length: 15 amino acids. Trimming cost V 1 base and J 3 bases, with 9 bases left between them. CDR3 in amino acids: CASSYLGPDTGELFF. CDR3 coding DNA: TGTGCCAGCAGTTACTTGGGGCCTGACACCGGGGAGCTGTTTTTT.

This clone was picked up a small number of times. The chain carries TRBV3-1 (or the pseudogene TRBV3-2) and TRBJ1-1; no definite D call. The ends were cut back, 4 bases at V and 7 bases at J, with 22 bases in the middle. This CDR3 is 16 amino acids long. From germline, CDR1 is LGHDT and CDR2 YNNKEL (reference sequence). CDR3 in amino acids: CASSPHRFPRSDEAFF. CDR3 bases: TGTGCCAGCAGCCCGCATCGGTTCCCCCGGAGCGATGAAGCTTTCTTT.

The chain joins TRBV18 to TRBJ2-1; 9 bases are a match to TRBD1. CDR3 size: 15 residues. J gave up 3 bases and V 5 bases, and 5 bases lay outside the gene matches. Germline V gives CDR1 KGHSH, CDR2 LQKENI. The CDR3 coding sequence is TGTGCCAGCTCAGAGACAGGGGGAGTCTACAATGAGCAGTTCTTC. As protein: CASSETGGVYNEQFF.

This clone was seen more than once but under ten times. The chain couples TRBV7-3 to TRBJ2-2, with TRBD2 matching over 9 bases. After removal of 1 base from V and 1 base from J, the junction contained 7 bases not matched to a gene. The CDR3 covers 18 residues. Germline-derived CDR1 and CDR2 are SGHTA and FQGTGA. CDR3 nucleotide sequence: TGTGCCAGCAGCTTAAACGGCGCGGGAGGGCTGAACACCGGGGAGCTGTTTTTT. It encodes CASSLNGAGGLNTGELFF.

The gene calls are TRBV15 and TRBJ2-5; no firm D call. Germline lookup yields CDR1 LNHNV and CDR2 YYDKDF (reference sequence). The V and J ends lost 9 bases and 2 bases respectively, with 19 bases between them. The CDR3 spans 15 residues. This chain's CDR3 is CATSPSRNSQETQYF. The CDR3 nucleotides are TGTGCCACGAGTCCCTCGAGAAACTCTCAAGAGACCCAGTACTTC.

The gene calls are TRBV13 and TRBJ2-2; 11 bases match TRBD2. Germline V gene sequence: CDR1 PRHDT, CDR2 FYEKMQ (reference sequence). Trimming took 2 bases from V and 6 from J; bases not matched to a gene: 11. This CDR3 contains 18 residues. CDR3 region: CASSLKGLLAGVSGELFF. CDR3 nucleotide sequence: TGTGCCAGCAGCTTAAAGGGCCTACTAGCGGGAGTCTCCGGGGAGCTGTTTTTT.

This clone has only one observation. The chain has TRBV24-1 and TRBJ2-2; TRBD1 might be the D (5 bases). V was clipped by 5 bases and J by 6 bases, with 9 bases between them. CDR1 and CDR2 (germline): KGHDR, SFDVKD. This CDR3 has 13 amino acids. The CDR3 DNA is TGTGCCACCAGTGCAGGGCTAGCCGGGGAGCTGTTTTTT. As protein: CATSAGLAGELFF.

The J gene is TRBJ1-1, the V gene TRBV24-1; D gene ambiguous. Looked up from germline, CDR1 is KGHDR and CDR2 is SFDVKD. Trimming shortened V by 5 bases and J by 3 bases, and 6 bases separated the two germline ends. This CDR3 has 12 amino acids. The CDR3 nucleotides are TGTGCCACCAGTGGACGGGACACTGAAGCTTTCTTT. It codes for CATSGRDTEAFF.

This clone was observed a single time. The chain employs TRBV24-1 and TRBJ2-5, with 12 bases lining up with TRBD1. The germline V gene has CDR1 KGHDR and CDR2 SFDVKD. J was trimmed by 5 bases and V by 12 bases; bases with no gene match: 12. This CDR3 contains 15 residues. CDR3 nucleotides: TGTGCCCTTCCGGGACAGGGGGCGCCGTGGGAGACCCAGTACTTC. This encodes CALPGQGAPWETQYF.

This clone was counted between two and nine times. This sequence joins TRBV27 and TRBJ1-6; unclear D gene. The ends were cut back, 6 bases at V and 7 bases at J, with 10 bases in the middle. The CDR3 covers 13 residues. Germline CDR1 is MNHEY and CDR2 is SMNVEV (reference sequence). This chain's CDR3 is CASSRLTNSPLHF. The CDR3 bases are TGTGCCAGCAGCCGACTTACGAATTCACCCCTCCACTTT.

The chain is built from TRBV9 and TRBJ2-2, with TRBD2 as a possible D gene (5 bases). Trimming stripped 0 bases from V and 4 bases from J, with 22 bases between. The CDR3 extends over 19 amino acids. Germline CDR1 SGDLS, CDR2 YYNGEE. The DNA of the CDR3 is TGTGCCAGCAGCGTAGCTTCGCGTGGTGGACGGGGATTCACCGGGGAGCTGTTTTTT. Protein product: CASSVASRGGRGFTGELFF.

CDR3 DNA sequence: TGTGCCAGCAGCCCGGGGACAGGTCGGACTGGAAACACCATATATTTT. The encoded protein is CASSPGTGRTGNTIYF. The J gene is TRBJ1-3, the V gene TRBV7-6; 8 bases map to TRBD1. The V and J ends lost 5 bases and 2 bases, in that order; junction bases with no gene match: 8. Germline-derived CDR1 and CDR2 are SGHVS and FNYEAQ. This CDR3 has 16 residues.

V and J are TRBV5-1 and TRBJ1-1, with 10 bases lining up with TRBD1. The CDR3 contains 14 residues. V trimming: 5 bases; J trimming: 8 bases; junction bases outside the gene matches: 9. Germline V gene data show CDR1 as SGHRS and CDR2 as YFSETQ. The DNA of the CDR3 is TGCGCCAGCAGTAGAGATGGGACAGGGGAGGAAGCTTTCTTT. As protein: CASSRDGTGEEAFF.

J is TRBJ2-3 and V is TRBV30, with 11 bases lining up with TRBD2. Germline-derived CDR1 and CDR2 are GTSNPN and SVGIG (reference sequence). Trimming cost V 4 bases and J 0 bases; bases outside gene matches: 12. The CDR3 contains 18 residues. Here the CDR3 reads CAWKQPLAGVPSTDTQYF. The CDR3 nucleotides read TGTGCCTGGAAACAGCCACTAGCGGGAGTGCCTAGCACAGATACGCAGTATTTT.

CDR3 sequence: CASSQNRGNTEAFF. The DNA of the CDR3 is TGTGCCAGCAGCCAGAACAGGGGTAACACTGAAGCTTTCTTT. The chain couples TRBV3-1 (or the pseudogene TRBV3-2) to TRBJ1-1; 7 positions agree with TRBD1. Trimming cost V 3 bases and J 2 bases; bases outside gene matches: 3. Germline V gene sequence: CDR1 LGHDT, CDR2 YNNKEL (reference sequence). The CDR3 covers 14 residues.

This rearrangement joins TRBV5-6 to TRBJ2-7; 9 nucleotides line up with TRBD2. The CDR3 is 16 residues long. Germline lookup yields CDR1 SGHDT and CDR2 YYEEEE. Unmatched junction bases numbered 8, after V lost 4 bases and J lost 0 bases. The CDR3 bases are TGTGCCAGCAGCCGGTATGCTAGCGGGATCTCCTACGAGCAGTACTTC. It encodes CASSRYASGISYEQYF.

The chain is built from TRBV2 and TRBJ2-1, with 9 bases aligning to TRBD2. CDR1 is SNHLY, CDR2 FYNNEI, per germline. CDR3 size: 15 residues. Losses at the gene ends were 4 bases for V and 7 bases for J; bases not matched to a gene: 8. The CDR3 DNA reads TGTGCCAGCAGTGTTAATAGCGGGAGTATTAATGAGCAGTTCTTC. As protein: CASSVNSGSINEQFF.

This clone appeared a single time. The chain employs TRBV29-1 and TRBJ1-2; TRBD1 agrees at 9 bases. The CDR3 covers 14 residues. Germline V gene sequence: CDR1 SQVTM, CDR2 ANQGSEA. Germline trimming cut 4 bases from V and 4 bases from J; bases unmatched to any gene: 7. This chain's CDR3 is CSVAPGTGIYGYTF. In DNA, the CDR3 is TGCAGCGTTGCCCCCGGGACAGGGATCTATGGCTACACCTTC.

This chain links TRBV11-2 with TRBJ2-7; TRBD2 matches at 8 bases. J gave up 2 bases and V 5 bases, and 5 bases lay outside the gene matches. Germline V lookup: CDR1 SGHAT, CDR2 FQNNGV. This CDR3 comprises 14 residues. CDR3 coding DNA: TGTGCCAGCAGCCCACTAGCGGCACCCTACGAGCAGTACTTC. Residues: CASSPLAAPYEQYF.